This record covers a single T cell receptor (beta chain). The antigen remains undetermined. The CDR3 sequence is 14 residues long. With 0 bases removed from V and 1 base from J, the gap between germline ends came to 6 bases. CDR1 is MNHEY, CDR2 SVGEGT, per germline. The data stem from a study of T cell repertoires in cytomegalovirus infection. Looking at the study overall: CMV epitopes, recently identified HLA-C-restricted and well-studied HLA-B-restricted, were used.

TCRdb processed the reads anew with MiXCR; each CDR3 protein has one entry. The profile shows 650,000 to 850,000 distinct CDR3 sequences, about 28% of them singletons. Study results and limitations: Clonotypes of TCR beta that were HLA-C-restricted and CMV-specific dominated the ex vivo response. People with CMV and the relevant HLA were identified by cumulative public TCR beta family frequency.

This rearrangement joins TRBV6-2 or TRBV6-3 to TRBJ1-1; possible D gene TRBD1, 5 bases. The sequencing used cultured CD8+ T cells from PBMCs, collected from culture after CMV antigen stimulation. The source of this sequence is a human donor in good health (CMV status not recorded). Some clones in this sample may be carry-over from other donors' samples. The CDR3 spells CASSYSDTNTEAFF. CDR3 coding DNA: TGTGCCAGCAGTTACTCGGACACGAACACTGAAGCTTTCTTT.